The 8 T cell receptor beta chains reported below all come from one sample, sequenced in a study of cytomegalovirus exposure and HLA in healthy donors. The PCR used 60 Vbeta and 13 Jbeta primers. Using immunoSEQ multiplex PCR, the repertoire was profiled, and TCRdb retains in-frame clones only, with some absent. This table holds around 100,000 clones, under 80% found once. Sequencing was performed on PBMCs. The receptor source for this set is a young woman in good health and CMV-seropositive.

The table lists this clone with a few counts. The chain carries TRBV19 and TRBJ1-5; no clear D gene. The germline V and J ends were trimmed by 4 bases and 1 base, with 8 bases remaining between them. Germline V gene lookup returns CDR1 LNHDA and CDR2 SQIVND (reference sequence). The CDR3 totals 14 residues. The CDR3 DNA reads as TGTGCCAGTAGTACTTACAGCAGCAATCAGCCCCAGCATTTT. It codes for CASSTYSSNQPQHF.

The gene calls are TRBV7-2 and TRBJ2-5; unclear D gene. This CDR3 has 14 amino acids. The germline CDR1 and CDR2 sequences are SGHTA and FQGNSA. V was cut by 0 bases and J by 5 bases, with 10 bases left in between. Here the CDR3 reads CASSLAPRRETQYF. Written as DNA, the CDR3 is TGTGCCAGCAGCTTAGCCCCTAGGCGGGAGACCCAGTACTTC.

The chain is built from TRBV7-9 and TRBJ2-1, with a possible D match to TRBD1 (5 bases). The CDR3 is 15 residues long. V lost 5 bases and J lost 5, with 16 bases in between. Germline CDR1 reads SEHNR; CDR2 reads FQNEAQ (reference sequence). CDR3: CASSSWGLWDNEQFF. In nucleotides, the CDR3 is TGTGCCAGCAGCAGCTGGGGCCTGTGGGACAATGAGCAGTTCTTC.

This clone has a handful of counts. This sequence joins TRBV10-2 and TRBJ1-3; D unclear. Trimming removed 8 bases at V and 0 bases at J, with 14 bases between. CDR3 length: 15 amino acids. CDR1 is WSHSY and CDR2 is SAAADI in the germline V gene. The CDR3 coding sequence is TGCGCCAGCGGAAGCGGGGTTAGCTCTGGAAACACCATATATTTT. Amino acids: CASGSGVSSGNTIYF.

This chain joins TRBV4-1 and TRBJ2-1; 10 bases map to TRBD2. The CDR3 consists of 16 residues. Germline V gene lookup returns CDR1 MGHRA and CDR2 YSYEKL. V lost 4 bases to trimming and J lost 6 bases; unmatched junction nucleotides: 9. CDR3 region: CASSRGPSGRFNEQFF. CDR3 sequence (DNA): TGCGCCAGCAGCCGAGGTCCTAGCGGGAGATTCAATGAGCAGTTCTTC.

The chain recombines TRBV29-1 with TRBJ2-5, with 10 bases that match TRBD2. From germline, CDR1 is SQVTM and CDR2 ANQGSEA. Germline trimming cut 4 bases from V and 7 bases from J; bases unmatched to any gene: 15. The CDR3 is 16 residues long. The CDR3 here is CSVAPGLAVLRGTQYF. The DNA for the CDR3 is TGCAGCGTTGCCCCCGGACTAGCGGTGCTTAGGGGGACCCAGTACTTC.

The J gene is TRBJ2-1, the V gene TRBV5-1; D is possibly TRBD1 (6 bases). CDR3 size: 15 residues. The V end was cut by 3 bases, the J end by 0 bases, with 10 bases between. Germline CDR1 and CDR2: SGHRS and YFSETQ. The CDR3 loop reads CASSSQGYSYNEQFF. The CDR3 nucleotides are TGCGCCAGCAGCTCACAGGGTTACTCCTACAATGAGCAGTTCTTC.

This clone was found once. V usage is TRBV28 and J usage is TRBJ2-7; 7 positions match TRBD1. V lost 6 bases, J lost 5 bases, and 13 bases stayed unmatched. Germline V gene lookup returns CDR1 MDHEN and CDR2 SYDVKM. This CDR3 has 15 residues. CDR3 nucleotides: TGTGCCAGCAGCTCAACTTCGACAGGGTGGGACGAGCAGTACTTC. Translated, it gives CASSSTSTGWDEQYF. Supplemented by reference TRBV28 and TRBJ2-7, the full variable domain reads DVKVTQSSRYLVKRTGEKVFLECVQDMDHENMFWYRQDPGLGLRLIYFSYDVKMKEKGDIPEGYSVSREKKERFSLILESASTNQTSMYLCASSSTSTGWDEQYFGPGTRLTVT.